This T cell receptor beta chain was identified in a study of blood T cell repertoires in COVID-19. Overall study context: Donors in the United States, Italy and Spain gave samples during acute or convalescent COVID-19. In each case, the material was cDNA or gDNA derived from T cells, B-cell-depleted T cells, or PBMCs.

Study processing details: How many nucleated cells were present was estimated from reference gene primer amplification. Repertoires were generated with immunoSEQ multiplex PCR, while TCRdb's copy carries only in-frame clones and drops some. V, J and clone size are those of that table, while D and trimming were read from the DNA. The sample has about 66,000 clones, roughly 77% seen once; the top ten hold roughly 9.7%. Material for sequencing was peripheral blood. The sequence was obtained from a human donor in a cohort sampled during active COVID-19.

The CDR3 loop is CASTGNYGYTF. The CDR3 DNA is TGTGCCAGTACGGGGAACTATGGCTACACCTTC. The V gene is TRBV19, the J gene TRBJ1-2; D is unresolved. V was cut by 7 bases and J by 2 bases, with 5 bases left in between. Germline CDR1 is LNHDA and CDR2 is SQIVND (reference sequence). CDR3 length: 11 residues.